The clone carrying this T cell receptor beta chain was observed many times. Its antigen is as yet unknown. Only in-frame clones appear in the TCRdb table, and some are missing; sequencing was by immunoSEQ multiplex PCR. The sample yields 40,000 to 60,000 clones, without any singletons. This sample is drawn from a study of T cells after posttransplantation cyclophosphamide. Study-wide points: TRB clonality was highly associated with recipient CMV seropositivity and reactivation. Tissue-infiltrating T cells from skin or gut overlapped little with blood T cells. Donor CD8+ memory clones often dominated recipient blood repertoires at later times.

The related graft donor's blood sample was taken on the day of bone marrow donation. The CDR3 contains 14 residues. Trimming pared 6 bases from V and 7 bases from J, leaving 16 bases between. Germline CDR1 reads MNHEY; CDR2 reads SMNVEV (reference sequence). This TCR was recovered from a middle-aged man in good health, CMV-negative, and a related stem cell transplant donor. The chain uses TRBV27 and TRBJ1-5, with TRBD1 as a possible D gene (5 bases). The sequenced material came from PBMCs. The CDR3 nucleotides are TGTGCCAGCAGCCTTAACAGGTTAGACCAGCCCCAGCATTTT. It specifies CASSLNRLDQPQHF.